Each of the 24 T cell receptor beta chains below was sequenced from the same sample in a study of blood T cell repertoires in COVID-19. Only in-frame clones appear in the TCRdb table, and some are missing; sequencing was by immunoSEQ multiplex PCR. The table includes under 300,000 clones, more than 75% detected once. The source material was PBMCs or T cells enriched from blood (not recorded which). The origin of the receptors is a woman between 35 and 50 years old with acute COVID-19.

This chain uses TRBV7-9 with TRBJ2-7; 10 bases fit TRBD2. Germline assignment: CDR1 SEHNR and CDR2 FQNEAQ (reference sequence). The V and J ends lost 4 bases and 4 bases, in that order; junction bases with no gene match: 7. CDR3 size: 15 residues. The CDR3 protein is CASSSPGLASYEQYF. The CDR3 DNA is TGTGCCAGCAGCTCCCCGGGACTAGCGAGTTACGAGCAGTACTTC.

The chain recombines TRBV24-1 with TRBJ2-1; D gene uncertain. Germline V gene data show CDR1 as KGHDR and CDR2 as SFDVKD. The CDR3 has 13 residues. V lost 1 base and J 10 bases, leaving 10 bases between the germline ends. CDR3 sequence reads: CATSDFLFQEQFF. The DNA of the CDR3 is TGTGCCACCAGTGATTTCCTGTTTCAGGAGCAGTTCTTC.

The V call is TRBV24-1, the J call TRBJ1-2; no clear D gene. V was pared by 4 bases and J by 3 bases, with 11 bases between. The CDR3 extends over 14 amino acids. Per germline, CDR1 KGHDR and CDR2 SFDVKD. This CDR3 reads CATSDTDTYYGYTF. CDR3 bases: TGTGCCACCAGTGACACTGACACGTACTATGGCTACACCTTC.

The gene calls are TRBV27 and TRBJ2-1, with 11 bases lining up with TRBD2. Germline trimming cut 5 bases from V and 4 bases from J; bases unmatched to any gene: 4. This CDR3 region has 15 residues. Germline V gene lookup returns CDR1 MNHEY and CDR2 SMNVEV (reference sequence). CDR3 region: CASSTRLAGYNEQFF. DNA for the CDR3: TGTGCCAGCAGTACCAGACTAGCGGGGTACAATGAGCAGTTCTTC.

The rearrangement joins TRBV5-4 to TRBJ1-4; 9 bases match TRBD1. Trimming removed 4 bases from V and 6 bases from J; junction bases left unmatched: 4. CDR1 and CDR2 from the germline V gene are SGHNT and YYREEE (reference sequence). This CDR3 region has 14 residues. Here the CDR3 reads CASSRDREYEKLFF. The CDR3 DNA reads as TGTGCCAGCAGCAGGGACAGGGAATATGAAAAACTGTTTTTT. Full variable domain (rest looked up from reference TRBV5-4 and TRBJ1-4): ETGVTQSPTHLIKTRGQQVTLRCSSQSGHNTVSWYQQALGQGPQFIFQYYREEENGRGNFPPRFSGLQFPNYSSELNVNALELDDSALYLCASSRDREYEKLFFGSGTQLSVL.

The chain carries TRBV9 and TRBJ2-7, with 7 bases aligning to TRBD2. Trimming removed 4 bases from V and 0 bases from J; junction bases left unmatched: 4. The germline gives CDR1 SGDLS, CDR2 YYNGEE. The CDR3 runs to 14 residues. CDR3 DNA: TGTGCCAGCAGCAGCGGGGTTCTCTCCTACGAGCAGTACTTC. Its translation: CASSSGVLSYEQYF.

The CDR3 loop is CASSPRLAGGENTGELFF. CDR3 nucleotides: TGTGCCAGCTCACCGAGGCTAGCGGGAGGCGAGAACACCGGGGAGCTGTTTTTT. V usage is TRBV18 and J usage is TRBJ2-2, with 11 bases matching TRBD2. The J segment lost 1 base and the V segment lost 3 bases, leaving 7 bases of the junction unmatched. The CDR3 consists of 18 residues. The V gene's germline CDR1 is KGHSH and CDR2 LQKENI.

The chain has TRBV27 and TRBJ2-2, with D maybe TRBD1 (6 bases). This CDR3 region has 14 residues. Germline values: CDR1 MNHEY, CDR2 SMNVEV (reference sequence). Trimming removed 8 bases at V and 7 bases at J, with 17 bases between. The CDR3 protein is CASGGIQGLGELFF. The CDR3 DNA sequence: TGTGCCAGCGGGGGAATTCAGGGGCTCGGGGAGCTGTTTTTT.

The chain recombines TRBV5-1 with TRBJ1-1; 8 bases are shared with TRBD1. Germline CDR1 SGHRS, CDR2 YFSETQ. The V gene end was trimmed by 3 bases and the J gene end by 1 base; junction bases not matched to a gene: 2. The CDR3 consists of 14 residues. The CDR3 spells CASSSTGGNTEAFF. In nucleotides, the CDR3 is TGCGCCAGCAGCTCAACAGGGGGGAACACTGAAGCTTTCTTT.

This clone has only a few counts. The chain is built from TRBV6-5 and TRBJ1-5, with D maybe TRBD1 (6 bases). Germline V gene data show CDR1 as MNHEY and CDR2 as SVGAGI. The CDR3 consists of 15 residues. V lost 5 bases to trimming and J lost 0 bases, with 11 bases between them. CDR3 protein: CASSRGQYSNQPQHF. The CDR3 region has the DNA TGTGCCAGCAGTCGGGGACAATATAGCAATCAGCCCCAGCATTTT.

This clone was found a few times. This chain connects TRBV4-1 to TRBJ2-1; 10 bases match TRBD1. Per germline, CDR1 MGHRA and CDR2 YSYEKL. The CDR3 has 18 amino acids. The V gene end was trimmed by 0 bases and the J gene end by 6 bases; junction bases not matched to a gene: 11. The CDR3 here is CASSQDPSRQGAGNEQFF. DNA for the CDR3: TGCGCCAGCAGCCAAGATCCCTCCAGACAGGGGGCCGGCAATGAGCAGTTCTTC.

The chain combines TRBV7-9 with TRBJ2-7, with 13 bases matching TRBD2. The CDR3 totals 15 residues. Germline CDR1 and CDR2: SEHNR and FQNEAQ (reference sequence). V lost 1 base, J lost 5 bases, and 2 bases stayed unmatched. The CDR3 DNA reads as TGTGCCAGCAGCTTAGGGACTAGCGGGAGCCACGAGCAGTACTTC. This gives the protein CASSLGTSGSHEQYF.

This clone occurred a few times. V is TRBV11-2 and J is TRBJ2-4, with unresolved D. Trimming cost V 6 bases and J 2 bases, with 20 bases left between them. Germline assignment: CDR1 SGHAT and CDR2 FQNNGV. The CDR3 totals 17 residues. This CDR3 reads CASSLNWSLRTKNIQYF. The CDR3 DNA reads TGTGCCAGCAGTTTGAATTGGAGCCTCAGAACCAAAAACATTCAGTACTTC.

This chain connects TRBV2 to TRBJ2-5; 9 bases match TRBD2. Trimming at V came to 7 bases and at J to 2 bases, leaving 14 bases not matched to a gene. Germline V lookup: CDR1 SNHLY, CDR2 FYNNEI. CDR3 length: 17 residues. In nucleotides, the CDR3 is TGTGCCAGCACCAGGCGGGCTCTAGCGGGAAAACAAGAGACCCAGTACTTC. It encodes CASTRRALAGKQETQYF. Together with reference TRBV2 and TRBJ2-5, the CDR3 gives the full variable domain: EPEVTQTPSHQVTQMGQEVILRCVPISNHLYFYWYRQILGQKVEFLVSFYNNEISEKSEIFDDQFSVERPDGSNFTLKIRSTKLEDSAMYFCASTRRALAGKQETQYFGPGTRLLVL.

This clone was counted a few times. The chain combines TRBV9 with TRBJ1-4; the D is unclear. The V gene lost 3 bases and the J gene lost 2 bases, with 8 bases spanning the gap. The CDR3 runs 14 residues. Per germline, CDR1 SGDLS and CDR2 YYNGEE. CDR3 protein: CASSASSTNEKLFF. CDR3 in DNA: TGTGCCAGCAGCGCCTCGTCCACTAATGAAAAACTGTTTTTT. Drawing the rest from reference TRBV9 and TRBJ1-4, the complete variable domain is DSGVTQTPKHLITATGQRVTLRCSPRSGDLSVYWYQQSLDQGLQFLIQYYNGEERAKGNILERFSAQQFPDLHSELNLSSLELGDSALYFCASSASSTNEKLFFGSGTQLSVL.

The V call is TRBV6-5, the J call TRBJ1-5, with 10 positions matching TRBD1. The CDR3 runs to 15 residues. Germline V gene lookup returns CDR1 MNHEY and CDR2 SVGAGI. Trimming removed 6 bases from V and 5 bases from J; junction bases left unmatched: 7. CDR3 sequence (DNA): TGTGCCAGCAGCCTTGACAGGGGGCAGGATCAGCCCCAGCATTTT. Its translation: CASSLDRGQDQPQHF.

The J gene is TRBJ2-5, the V gene TRBV9; 9 bases are shared with TRBD2. Germline-derived CDR1 and CDR2 are SGDLS and YYNGEE. The junction had 5 bases not matched to a gene; V was cut back by 3 bases and J by 2 bases. CDR3 length equals 15 residues. The CDR3 nucleotides are TGTGCCAGCAGCGCCGGCGGGAGGGTACAAGAGACCCAGTACTTC. Protein sequence: CASSAGGRVQETQYF.

The chain joins TRBV5-1 to TRBJ2-7; D might be TRBD1 (6 bases). The CDR3 is 14 residues long. Germline values: CDR1 SGHRS, CDR2 YFSETQ. The V end was cut by 6 bases, the J end by 0 bases, with 13 bases between. The CDR3 sequence is CASKSQGSSYEQYF. CDR3 bases: TGCGCCAGCAAATCCCAGGGGAGCTCCTACGAGCAGTACTTC.

V gene TRBV5-4 combines with J gene TRBJ2-1; D possibly corresponds to TRBD1 (5 bases). The CDR3 covers 16 residues. The V gene lost 0 bases and the J gene lost 0 bases, with 10 bases spanning the gap. Germline V gene lookup returns CDR1 SGHNT and CDR2 YYREEE (reference sequence). The CDR3 here is CASSLEAGHSYNEQFF. The CDR3 DNA reads TGTGCCAGCAGCTTGGAAGCAGGGCACTCCTACAATGAGCAGTTCTTC.

V and J are TRBV6-6 and TRBJ2-7; weak D call: TRBD2 (6 bases). CDR1 and CDR2 from the germline V gene are MNHNY and SVGAGI (reference sequence). The CDR3 loop spans 14 amino acids. Between the trimmed V and J ends, which lost 0 bases and 4 bases, there was a span of 10 bases. CDR3 sequence: CASSYSRGSYEQYF. CDR3 coding DNA: TGTGCCAGCAGTTACTCGCGGGGCTCTTACGAGCAGTACTTC.

V and J are TRBV5-1 and TRBJ1-2, with D possibly being TRBD1 (5 bases). The CDR3 loop spans 14 amino acids. Germline CDR1 SGHRS, CDR2 YFSETQ. V was cut by 4 bases and J by 7 bases, with 17 bases left in between. The CDR3 DNA reads TGCGCCAGCAGCCTCCAGGATGGGGGGGTTGGCTACACCTTC. Its translation: CASSLQDGGVGYTF.

The chain employs TRBV13 and TRBJ2-1; 7 bases are shared with TRBD1. The CDR3 length is 15 residues. V dropped 5 bases and J dropped 2; count of bases not matched to a gene: 6. Germline CDR1 and CDR2: PRHDT and FYEKMQ (reference sequence). CDR3 loop: CASSQDRVTYNEQFF. The CDR3 bases are TGTGCCAGCAGCCAAGACAGGGTGACCTACAATGAGCAGTTCTTC.

This clone was detected only once. The rearrangement joins TRBV29-1 to TRBJ2-1; D is uncertain. The CDR3 has 14 amino acids. Deletions cut 3 bases from V and 1 base from J, with 10 bases between. Germline V gives CDR1 SQVTM, CDR2 ANQGSEA. CDR3 region: CSVDSLRSYNEQFF. In DNA, the CDR3 is TGCAGCGTTGACTCGCTCAGATCCTACAATGAGCAGTTCTTC.

The chain recombines TRBV7-3 with TRBJ2-5, with 9 nucleotides matching TRBD1. The CDR3 contains 14 residues. V lost 5 bases to trimming and J lost 2 bases; unmatched junction nucleotides: 3. The V gene's germline CDR1 is SGHTA and CDR2 FQGTGA. The CDR3 here is CASSLGTGQETQYF. The CDR3 nucleotides are TGTGCCAGCAGCCTAGGGACAGGGCAAGAGACCCAGTACTTC. Together with reference TRBV7-3 and TRBJ2-5, the CDR3 gives the full variable domain: GAGVSQTPSNKVTEKGKYVELRCDPISGHTALYWYRQSLGQGPEFLIYFQGTGAADDSGLPNDRFFAVRPEGSVSTLKIQRTERGDSAVYLCASSLGTGQETQYFGPGTRLLVL.